These 8 T cell receptor beta chains originate from one sample sequenced in a study of control samples from healthy donors and cancer patients. Sequencing was performed with immunoSEQ multiplex PCR; in TCRdb, only in-frame clones are kept and a portion is missing. Here the sample spans roughly 90,000 clones, about four fifths being singletons. The sequenced sample was blood. Receptor source: a woman aged 55-69 years in good health.

The rearrangement links TRBV9 to TRBJ2-2; D not resolved. This CDR3 has 15 amino acids. The ends were cut back, 0 bases at V and 5 bases at J, with 11 bases in the middle. Germline assignment: CDR1 SGDLS and CDR2 YYNGEE. The CDR3 region is CASSVVPSPTGELFF. CDR3 DNA sequence: TGTGCCAGCAGCGTAGTACCCAGCCCGACCGGGGAGCTGTTTTTT.

This chain links TRBV4-1 with TRBJ2-7; 9 positions match TRBD2. CDR1 MGHRA and CDR2 YSYEKL come from the germline V gene. The CDR3 is 18 amino acids. Trimming at V came to 0 bases and at J to 5 bases, leaving 14 bases not matched to a gene. CDR3 protein: CASSQDWNSGSLRNEQYF. CDR3 nucleotide sequence: TGCGCCAGCAGCCAAGACTGGAATAGCGGGAGCTTAAGAAACGAGCAGTACTTC.

A few counts support this clone. The chain is built from TRBV7-8 and TRBJ1-5, with D possibly matching TRBD1 (5 bases). The CDR3 contains 15 residues. The germline CDR1 and CDR2 sequences are SGHVS and FQNEAQ. Trimming removed 2 bases at V and 3 bases at J, with 11 bases between. CDR3 in amino acids: CASSLRGSLNQPQHF. The DNA for the CDR3 is TGTGCCAGCAGCTTACGGGGGAGTCTCAATCAGCCCCAGCATTTT.

The chain combines TRBV27 with TRBJ2-7; TRBD1 is a possible D gene (5 bases). Per germline, CDR1 MNHEY and CDR2 SMNVEV (reference sequence). The CDR3 consists of 13 residues. Trimming removed 4 bases at V and 6 bases at J, with 13 bases between. The CDR3 loop is CASSSQGSGEQYF. CDR3 sequence (DNA): TGTGCCAGCAGTTCCCAGGGATCAGGCGAGCAGTACTTC.

The V call is TRBV10-3, the J call TRBJ2-3; 11 bases are shared with TRBD2. After removal of 3 bases from V and 5 bases from J, the junction contained 7 bases not matched to a gene. The germline gives CDR1 ENHRY, CDR2 SYGVKD. This CDR3 has 16 amino acids. The CDR3 loop is CAISDQLAGAQDTQYF. DNA for the CDR3: TGTGCCATCAGTGACCAACTAGCGGGAGCCCAAGATACGCAGTATTTT.

The chain couples TRBV6-5 to TRBJ1-4, with 12 bases identical to TRBD1. Germline CDR1 reads MNHEY; CDR2 reads SVGAGI. This CDR3 is 15 amino acids long. The junction had 6 bases not matched to a gene; V was cut back by 6 bases and J by 7 bases. The CDR3 region is CASSRLGQGAEKLFF. The CDR3 bases are TGTGCCAGCAGCCGCCTGGGACAGGGGGCTGAAAAACTGTTTTTT.

In DNA form, the CDR3 reads TGTGCCAGCAACGATGCTTCGCCGGAGGGCTATGGCTACACCTTC. Protein product: CASNDASPEGYGYTF. The chain recombines TRBV2 with TRBJ1-2; D is undetermined. The CDR3 loop spans 15 amino acids. V was pared by 7 bases and J by 4 bases, with 19 bases between. Germline CDR1 SNHLY, CDR2 FYNNEI.

The rearrangement uses TRBV7-2 and TRBJ2-7, with 10 bases lining up with TRBD2. In germline, CDR1 is SGHTA, CDR2 FQGNSA. This CDR3 has 14 residues. The junction had 13 bases not matched to a gene; V was cut back by 4 bases and J by 13 bases. In nucleotides, the CDR3 is TGTGCCAGCAGCTCCTCGACCACTAGCGGGGATTACTACTTC. Residues: CASSSSTTSGDYYF.